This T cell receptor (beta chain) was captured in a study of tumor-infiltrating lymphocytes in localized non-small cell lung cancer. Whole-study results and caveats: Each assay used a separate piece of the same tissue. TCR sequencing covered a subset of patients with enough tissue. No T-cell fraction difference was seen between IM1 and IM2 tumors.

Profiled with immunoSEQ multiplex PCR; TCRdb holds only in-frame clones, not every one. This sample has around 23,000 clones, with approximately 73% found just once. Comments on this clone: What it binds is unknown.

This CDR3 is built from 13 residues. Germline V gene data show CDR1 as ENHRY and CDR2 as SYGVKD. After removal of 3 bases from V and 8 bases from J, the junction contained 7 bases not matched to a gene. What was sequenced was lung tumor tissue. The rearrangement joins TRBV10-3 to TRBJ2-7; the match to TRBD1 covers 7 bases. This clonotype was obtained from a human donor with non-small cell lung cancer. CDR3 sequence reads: CAISDGDRAKQYF. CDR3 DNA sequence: TGTGCCATCAGTGATGGAGACAGGGCAAAGCAGTACTTC.